This T cell receptor beta chain was captured in a study of regulatory T cells in long-lasting Graves disease. Study-level results: Less diverse TCR repertoires were seen in persistent Graves' patients than in newly diagnosed ones. Persistent disease was associated with favored TRBV28 usage and with favored use of TRBJ1-2 and TRBJ2-5. Analyses excluded thyroid tissue, covering peripheral blood alone.

HTBI primers from iRepertoire and Arm-PCR of CDR3 regions yielded the TCR beta libraries. TCRdb reprocessed the multiplex PCR reads with MiXCR, giving one entry per CDR3 protein. The table lists roughly 700,000 distinct CDR3 sequences, around 32% of them singletons. Sample time point: persistent/refractory GD, antithyroid drugs over 5 years with positive TRAb. The TCR library was made from RNA that had been extracted from PBMCs in TRIzol. Patients all came to the study from an endocrinology department in Xi'an, China. V dropped 6 bases and J dropped 6; count of bases not matched to a gene: 1. This CDR3 has 12 residues. Germline assignment: CDR1 ENHRY and CDR2 SYGVKD. A word on this clonotype: Its antigen remains unidentified. A much larger clone sits a single nucleotide away, making a read error possible.

The V gene is TRBV10-3, the J gene TRBJ1-2; TRBD1 aligns across 10 bases. The receptor was isolated from a female donor with Graves disease. Here the sequenced sample was peripheral blood mononuclear cells (PBMCs), taken when the disease was refractory, from a patient treated with antithyroid drugs. DNA for the CDR3: TGTGCCATCAGAGGGACAGGGGATGGCTACACCTTC. Translating it yields CAIRGTGDGYTF.